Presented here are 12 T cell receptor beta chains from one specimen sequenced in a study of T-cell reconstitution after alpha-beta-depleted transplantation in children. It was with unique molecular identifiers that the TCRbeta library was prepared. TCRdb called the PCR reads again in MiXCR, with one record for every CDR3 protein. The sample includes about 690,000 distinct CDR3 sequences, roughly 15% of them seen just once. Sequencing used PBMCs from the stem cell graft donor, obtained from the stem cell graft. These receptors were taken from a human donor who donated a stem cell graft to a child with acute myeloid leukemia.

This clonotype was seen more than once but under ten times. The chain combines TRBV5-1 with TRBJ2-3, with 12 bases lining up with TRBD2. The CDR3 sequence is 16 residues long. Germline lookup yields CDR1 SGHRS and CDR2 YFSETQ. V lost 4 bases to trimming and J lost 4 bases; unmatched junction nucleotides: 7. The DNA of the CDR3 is TGCGCCAGCAGCATCAAGACTAGCGGGGGCGCAGATACGCAGTATTTT. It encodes CASSIKTSGGADTQYF. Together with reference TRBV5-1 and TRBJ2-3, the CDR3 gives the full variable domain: KAGVTQTPRYLIKTRGQQVTLSCSPISGHRSVSWYQQTPGQGLQFLFEYFSETQRNKGNFPGRFSGRQFSNSRSEMNVSTLELGDSALYLCASSIKTSGGADTQYFGPGTRLTVL.

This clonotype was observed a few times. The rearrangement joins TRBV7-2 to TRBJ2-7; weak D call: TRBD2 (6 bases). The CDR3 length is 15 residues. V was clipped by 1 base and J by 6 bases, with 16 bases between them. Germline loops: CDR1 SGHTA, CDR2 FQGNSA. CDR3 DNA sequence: TGTGCCAGCAGCTTAGGGAGAACGGGGGTTCTCGAGCAGTACTTC. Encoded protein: CASSLGRTGVLEQYF.

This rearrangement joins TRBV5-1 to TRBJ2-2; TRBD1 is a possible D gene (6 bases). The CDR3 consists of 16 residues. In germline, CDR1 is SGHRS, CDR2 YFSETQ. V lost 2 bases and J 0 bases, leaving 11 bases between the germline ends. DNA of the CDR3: TGCGCCAGCAGCTTCTGGACAGCGGCGAACACCGGGGAGCTGTTTTTT. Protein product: CASSFWTAANTGELFF. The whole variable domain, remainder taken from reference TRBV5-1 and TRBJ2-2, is KAGVTQTPRYLIKTRGQQVTLSCSPISGHRSVSWYQQTPGQGLQFLFEYFSETQRNKGNFPGRFSGRQFSNSRSEMNVSTLELGDSALYLCASSFWTAANTGELFFGEGSRLTVL.

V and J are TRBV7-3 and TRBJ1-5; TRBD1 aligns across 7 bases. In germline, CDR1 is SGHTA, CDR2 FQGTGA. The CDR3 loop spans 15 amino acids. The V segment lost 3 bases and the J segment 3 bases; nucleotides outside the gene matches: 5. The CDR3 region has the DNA TGTGCCAGCAGCTTGGGGGACAGAATCAATCAGCCCCAGCATTTT. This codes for CASSLGDRINQPQHF.

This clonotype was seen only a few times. The CDR3 nucleotides are TGTGCCAGCAGCCCTACAGCGGGAAAGACAGATACGCAGTATTTT. This translates into CASSPTAGKTDTQYF. The V gene is TRBV7-2, the J gene TRBJ2-3; 7 bases are a match to TRBD2. V shed 5 bases, J shed 3 bases, and the junction held 8 bases outside the gene matches. In germline, CDR1 is SGHTA, CDR2 FQGNSA. The CDR3 runs 15 residues.

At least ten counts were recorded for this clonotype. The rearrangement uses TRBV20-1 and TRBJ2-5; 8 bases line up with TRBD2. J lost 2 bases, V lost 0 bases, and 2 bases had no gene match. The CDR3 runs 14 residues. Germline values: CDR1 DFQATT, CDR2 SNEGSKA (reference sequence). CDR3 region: CSARDSGAQETQYF. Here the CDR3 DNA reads TGCAGTGCTAGAGATAGCGGGGCACAAGAGACCCAGTACTTC.

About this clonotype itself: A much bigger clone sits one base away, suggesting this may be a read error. This CDR3 is CCVLRTGDSYNEQFF. CDR3 DNA: TGCTGCGTCCTTCGGACAGGGGATTCCTACAATGAGCAGTTCTTC. The chain recombines TRBV29-1 with TRBJ2-1; TRBD1 matches 9 bases. The CDR3 extends over 15 amino acids. Germline V gene lookup returns CDR1 SQVTM and CDR2 ANQGSEA.

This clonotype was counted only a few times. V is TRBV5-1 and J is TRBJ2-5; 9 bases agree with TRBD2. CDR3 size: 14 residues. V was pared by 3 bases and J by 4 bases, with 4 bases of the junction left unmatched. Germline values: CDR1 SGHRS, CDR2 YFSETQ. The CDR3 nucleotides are TGCGCCAGCAGCTCTCCGACTAGCGGAGAGACCCAGTACTTC. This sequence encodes CASSSPTSGETQYF. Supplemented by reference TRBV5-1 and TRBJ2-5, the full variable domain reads KAGVTQTPRYLIKTRGQQVTLSCSPISGHRSVSWYQQTPGQGLQFLFEYFSETQRNKGNFPGRFSGRQFSNSRSEMNVSTLELGDSALYLCASSSPTSGETQYFGPGTRLLVL.

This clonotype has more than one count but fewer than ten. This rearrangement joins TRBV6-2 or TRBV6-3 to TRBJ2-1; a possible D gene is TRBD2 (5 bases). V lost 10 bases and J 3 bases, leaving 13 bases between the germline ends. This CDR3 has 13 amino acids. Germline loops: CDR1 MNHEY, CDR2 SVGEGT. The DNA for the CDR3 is TGTGCCACCAAATGGAGGATCTACAATGAGCAGTTCTTC. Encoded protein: CATKWRIYNEQFF.

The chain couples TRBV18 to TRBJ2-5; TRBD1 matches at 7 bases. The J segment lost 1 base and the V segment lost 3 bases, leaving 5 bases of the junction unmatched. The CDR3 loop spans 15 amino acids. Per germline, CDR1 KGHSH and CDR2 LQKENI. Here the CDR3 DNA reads TGTGCCAGCTCACCTCTCGGACAGGTCCAAGAGACCCAGTACTTC. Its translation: CASSPLGQVQETQYF.

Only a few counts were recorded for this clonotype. For the CDR3, the DNA is TGCAGTGCCCCACTAGCGGGGGTAATAGATACGCAGTATTTT. It translates to CSAPLAGVIDTQYF. The gene calls are TRBV20-1 and TRBJ2-3; 11 nucleotides match TRBD2. Germline V CDR1 and CDR2: DFQATT, SNEGSKA (reference sequence). The CDR3 is made up of 14 amino acids. The V segment lost 6 bases and the J segment 5 bases; nucleotides outside the gene matches: 7.

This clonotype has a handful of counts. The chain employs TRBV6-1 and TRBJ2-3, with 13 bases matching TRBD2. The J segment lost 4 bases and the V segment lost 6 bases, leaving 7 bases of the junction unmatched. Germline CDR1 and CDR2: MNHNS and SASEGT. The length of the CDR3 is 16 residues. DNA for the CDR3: TGTGCCAGCAGCATGACACTAGCGGGGGGGGCAGATACGCAGTATTTT. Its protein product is CASSMTLAGGADTQYF.